Listed below are T cell receptor beta chains from one sample, sequenced in a study of blood T cell repertoires in COVID-19. Sequencing used immunoSEQ multiplex PCR; TCRdb keeps in-frame clones, though not all of them. The profile shows just under 350,000 clones, about nine tenths of them singletons. Sequencing was done on a sample of peripheral blood. All receptors derive from a woman in her seventies with COVID-19, enrolled during active disease. CDR3s include the opening cysteine and the closing phenylalanine or tryptophan. D genes are given only for firm matches. Clone size is given for some rows only: seen once, a few or many times, or a class if the clone is expanded.

v_gene	abundance	j_gene	d_gene	CDR3nt	CDR3aa
TRBV6-1	few	TRBJ1-2	.	TGTGCCAGCAGTCCAACAGGGCTCTATGGCTACACCTTC	CASSPTGLYGYTF
TRBV6-1	.	TRBJ2-5	.	TGTGCCAGCAGTGAAAATAACGGTCCTGAGACCCAGTACTTC	CASSENNGPETQYF
TRBV28	.	TRBJ2-3	TRBD1	TGTGCCAGCAGTTTGGGGCTAGAGGGGGCGTACACAGATACGCAGTATTTT	CASSLGLEGAYTDTQYF
TRBV21-1	.	TRBJ1-1	.	TGTGCCAGCCGGGAGGGGAGCGGCACTGAAGCTTTCTTT	CASREGSGTEAFF
TRBV7-9	.	TRBJ1-2	TRBD1	TGTGCCAGCAGCCTCGACAGGGCTGGGGACTATGGCTACACCTTC	CASSLDRAGDYGYTF
TRBV4-2	few	TRBJ1-1	.	TGTGCCAGCAGCCAAGGCAGGGACACTGAAGCTTTCTTT	CASSQGRDTEAFF
TRBV4-1	.	TRBJ1-4	TRBD1	TGCGCCAGCAGCCAAGACGGCACAGGGGGCGAAAAACTGTTTTTT	CASSQDGTGGEKLFF
TRBV27	.	TRBJ2-1	TRBD2	TGTGCCAGCCCGAGACTAGCCCGCTCCTACAATGAGCAGTTCTTC	CASPRLARSYNEQFF
TRBV7-2	.	TRBJ2-1	.	TGTGCCAGCAGCTTGAGCGGGTACCGGGATGAGCAGTTCTTC	CASSLSGYRDEQFF
TRBV5-8	.	TRBJ2-7	.	TGTGCCAGCAGCTCGACAGCCCTTACCTACGAGCAGTACTTC	CASSSTALTYEQYF
TRBV19	.	TRBJ2-7	.	TGTGCCAGTAGTATTGCGACGGGGGGCGCCTACGAGCAGTACTTC	CASSIATGGAYEQYF
TRBV9	.	TRBJ1-3	TRBD1	TGTGCCAGCAGCTTGGACAGGGCTGGAAACACCATATATTTT	CASSLDRAGNTIYF
TRBV9	.	TRBJ2-2	TRBD1	TGTGCCAGCAGCGTAGGCAGGGGGCGCGGCACCGGGGAGCTGTTTTTT	CASSVGRGRGTGELFF
TRBV7-9	.	TRBJ2-1	TRBD2	TGTGCCAGCAGCTCCGAGACTAGCGGGGGACCAATATACAATGAGCAGTTCTTC	CASSSETSGGPIYNEQFF
TRBV5-4	.	TRBJ1-2	TRBD1	TGTGCCAGCAACTGGGGACAGGGGTCGGAGGGCTACACCTTC	CASNWGQGSEGYTF
TRBV6-2/TRBV6-3	.	TRBJ2-3	TRBD2	TGTGCCAGCAGTCCCGATGGACTAGCCACGCAGTATTTT	CASSPDGLATQYF
TRBV19	.	TRBJ1-5	.	TGTGCCAGTACCCCCCCGGGGGATAGAAATCAGCCCCAGCATTTT	CASTPPGDRNQPQHF
TRBV20-1	.	TRBJ2-5	TRBD2	TGCAGTGCTAGTTCTCGAGCGGGGGGAGAGACCCAGTACTTC	CSASSRAGGETQYF
TRBV18	few	TRBJ1-2	.	TGTGCCAGCTCACCACCGTTCACAGGGTATGGCTACACCTTC	CASSPPFTGYGYTF
TRBV24-1	.	TRBJ2-5	.	TGTGCCACCAGTCGGGTGGGAGAGACCCAGTACTTC	CATSRVGETQYF
TRBV28	.	TRBJ2-1	TRBD2	TGTGCCAGCAGTTTAATGGGACTAGCGGGGTTCTCCTACAATGAGCAGTTCTTC	CASSLMGLAGFSYNEQFF
TRBV5-6	many	TRBJ2-2	.	TGTGCCAGCAGCTTGGTGGGGGGTGCGAACACCGGGGAGCTGTTTTTT	CASSLVGGANTGELFF
TRBV9	.	TRBJ1-2	.	TGTGCCAGCAGCGTAGAATCCCGGGTCAGTACTGGCTACACCTTC	CASSVESRVSTGYTF
TRBV5-1	.	TRBJ2-5	.	TGCGCCAGCAGCCCATCACAACAAGAGACCCAGTACTTC	CASSPSQQETQYF
TRBV7-9	.	TRBJ2-7	.	TGTGCCAGCAGCTCACCCAGGGATTCCTACGAGCAGTACTTC	CASSSPRDSYEQYF
TRBV3-1/TRBV3-2	.	TRBJ2-7	.	TGTGCCAGCAGCGCGGGTCTCTTTAACGAGCAGTACTTC	CASSAGLFNEQYF
TRBV10-3	.	TRBJ1-2	.	TGTGCCATCAGGGGGACGAGCGGGGGGCCCTACTATGGCTACACCTTC	CAIRGTSGGPYYGYTF
TRBV5-1	.	TRBJ2-7	TRBD1	TGCGCCAGCAGCCTCCGAGAGGGGGCGCTCTCCTACGAGCAGTACTTC	CASSLREGALSYEQYF
TRBV12-5	.	TRBJ1-2	.	TGTGCTAGTGGTTTGGTACTGCAAAGGGGTGAAGGCTACACCTTC	CASGLVLQRGEGYTF
TRBV6-5	.	TRBJ1-1	TRBD1	TGTGCCACCACCGGGACAGCGAACACTGAAGCTTTCTTT	CATTGTANTEAFF
TRBV18	.	TRBJ1-1	TRBD1	TGTGCCAGCTCAGCCCGACAGGGGATGAACACTGAAGCTTTCTTT	CASSARQGMNTEAFF
TRBV7-2	.	TRBJ2-5	TRBD2	TGTGCCAGCAGACTAGCGGGGGGGCAGATGGTGACCCAGTACTTC	CASRLAGGQMVTQYF
TRBV5-1	.	TRBJ1-1	.	TGCGCCAGCAGCTCAACAGGGAGGGGGGACACTGAAGCTTTCTTT	CASSSTGRGDTEAFF